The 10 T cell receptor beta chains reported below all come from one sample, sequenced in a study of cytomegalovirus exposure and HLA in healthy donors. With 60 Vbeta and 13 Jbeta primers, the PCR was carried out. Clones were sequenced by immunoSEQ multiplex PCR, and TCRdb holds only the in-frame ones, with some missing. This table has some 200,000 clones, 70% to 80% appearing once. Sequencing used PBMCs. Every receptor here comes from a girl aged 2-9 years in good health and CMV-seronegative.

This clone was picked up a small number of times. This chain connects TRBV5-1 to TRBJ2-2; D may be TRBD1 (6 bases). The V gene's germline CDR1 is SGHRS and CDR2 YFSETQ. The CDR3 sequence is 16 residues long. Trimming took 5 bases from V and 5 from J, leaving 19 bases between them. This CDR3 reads CASSPGQPFSTGELFF. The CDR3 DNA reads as TGCGCCAGCAGTCCTGGACAGCCTTTTTCAACCGGGGAGCTGTTTTTT.

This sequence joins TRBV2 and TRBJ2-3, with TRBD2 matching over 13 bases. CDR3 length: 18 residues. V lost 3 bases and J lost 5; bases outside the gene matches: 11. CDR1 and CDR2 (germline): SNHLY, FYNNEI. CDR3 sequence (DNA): TGTGCCAGCAGTGATCCCCTACTAGCGGGAGGGCCTATAGATACGCAGTATTTT. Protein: CASSDPLLAGGPIDTQYF.

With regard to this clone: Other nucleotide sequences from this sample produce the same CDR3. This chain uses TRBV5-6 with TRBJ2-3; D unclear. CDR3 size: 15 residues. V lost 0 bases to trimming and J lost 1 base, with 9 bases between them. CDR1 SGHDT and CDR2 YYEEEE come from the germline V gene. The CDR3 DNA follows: TGTGCCAGCAGCTTGGTGGCAGGCGGCACAGATACGCAGTATTTT. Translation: CASSLVAGGTDTQYF. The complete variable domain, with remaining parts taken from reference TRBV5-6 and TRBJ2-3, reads DAGVTQSPTHLIKTRGQQVTLRCSPKSGHDTVSWYQQALGQGPQFIFQYYEEEERQRGNFPDRFSGHQFPNYSSELNVNALLLGDSALYLCASSLVAGGTDTQYFGPGTRLTVL.

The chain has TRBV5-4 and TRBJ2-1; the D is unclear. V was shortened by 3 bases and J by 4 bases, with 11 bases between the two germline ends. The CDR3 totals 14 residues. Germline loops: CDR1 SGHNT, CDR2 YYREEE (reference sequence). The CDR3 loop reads CASSSRGGYNEQFF. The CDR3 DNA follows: TGTGCCAGCAGCTCGCGTGGCGGTTACAATGAGCAGTTCTTC. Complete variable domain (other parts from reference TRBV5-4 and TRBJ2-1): ETGVTQSPTHLIKTRGQQVTLRCSSQSGHNTVSWYQQALGQGPQFIFQYYREEENGRGNFPPRFSGLQFPNYSSELNVNALELDDSALYLCASSSRGGYNEQFFGPGTRLTVL.

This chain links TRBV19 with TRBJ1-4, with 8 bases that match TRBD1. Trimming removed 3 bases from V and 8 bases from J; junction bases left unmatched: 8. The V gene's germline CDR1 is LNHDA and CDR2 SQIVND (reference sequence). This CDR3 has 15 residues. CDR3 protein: CASSMADRGNEKLFF. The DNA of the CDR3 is TGTGCCAGTAGTATGGCCGACAGGGGAAACGAAAAACTGTTTTTT. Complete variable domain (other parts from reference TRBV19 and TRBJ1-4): DGGITQSPKYLFRKEGQNVTLSCEQNLNHDAMYWYRQDPGQGLRLIYYSQIVNDFQKGDIAEGYSVSREKKESFPLTVTSAQKNPTAFYLCASSMADRGNEKLFFGSGTQLSVL.

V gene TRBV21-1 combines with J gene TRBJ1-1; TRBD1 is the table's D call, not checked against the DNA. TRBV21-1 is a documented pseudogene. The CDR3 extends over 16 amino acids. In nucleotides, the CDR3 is TGTGCCAGCAGCGGGACAGGACCCGACCGAAGGACTGAAGCTTTCTTT. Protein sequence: CASSGTGPDRRTEAFF.

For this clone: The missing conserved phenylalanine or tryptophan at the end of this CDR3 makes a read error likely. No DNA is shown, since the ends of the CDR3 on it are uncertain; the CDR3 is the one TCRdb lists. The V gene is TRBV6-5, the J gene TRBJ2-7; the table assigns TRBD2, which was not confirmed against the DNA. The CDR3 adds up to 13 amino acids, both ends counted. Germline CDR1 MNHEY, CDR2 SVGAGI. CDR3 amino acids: CASSRFGGKPFLL.

CDR3 protein: CASTLDSMSSEPQHF. In DNA form, the CDR3 reads TGTGCCAGCACTTTGGACAGTATGAGTAGCGAGCCCCAGCATTTT. The rearrangement links TRBV6-6 to TRBJ1-5, with D possibly matching TRBD1 (6 bases). V was shortened by 7 bases and J by 8 bases, with 21 bases between the two germline ends. The CDR3 loop spans 15 amino acids. Germline V CDR1 and CDR2: MNHNY, SVGAGI (reference sequence).

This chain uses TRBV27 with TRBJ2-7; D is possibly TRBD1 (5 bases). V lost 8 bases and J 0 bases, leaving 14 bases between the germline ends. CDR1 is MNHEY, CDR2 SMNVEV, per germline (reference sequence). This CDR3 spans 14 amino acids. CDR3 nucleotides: TGTGCCAGCGGCCAGGCAGGGCCCTCCTACGAGCAGTACTTC. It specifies CASGQAGPSYEQYF.

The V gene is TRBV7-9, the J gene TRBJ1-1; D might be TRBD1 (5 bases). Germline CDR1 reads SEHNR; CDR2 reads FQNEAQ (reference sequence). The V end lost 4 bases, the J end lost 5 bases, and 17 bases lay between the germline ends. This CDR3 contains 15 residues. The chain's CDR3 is CASSSMPAGWTEAFF. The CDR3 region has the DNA TGTGCCAGCAGCTCCATGCCGGCAGGGTGGACTGAAGCTTTCTTT.